This T cell receptor beta chain derives from a study of cytomegalovirus exposure and HLA in healthy donors. The study's findings and limits: In a later analysis, specific HLA alleles were associated with approximately 16,000 TCR beta sequences at a 0.05 false discovery rate. An analysis that came later showed most CMV-associated TCR beta chains appearing HLA-restricted.

The PCR ran on 60 Vbeta and 13 Jbeta primers. The repertoire was sequenced with immunoSEQ multiplex PCR; TCRdb's copy has only in-frame clones and lacks some. There are some 50,000 clones in the sample, with approximately 1.1% held by the top ten. V lost 2 bases to trimming and J lost 0 bases, with 11 bases between them. This CDR3 comprises 16 residues. The germline V gene encodes CDR1 ENHRY and CDR2 SYGVKD. The donors were healthy bone marrow donors. As concerns this clone: Its antigen remains unidentified.

The sample taken for sequencing was PBMCs. This TCR came from a woman aged 40 to 50 in good health and CMV-seronegative. V is TRBV10-3 and J is TRBJ1-3, with D possibly TRBD1 on 5 matching bases. In DNA form, the CDR3 reads TGTGCCATCAGTGAGGGCCGGGGGGGCTCTGGAAACACCATATATTTT. It codes for CAISEGRGGSGNTIYF.